A selection of T cell receptor beta chains follows, all from one sample in a study of blood T cell repertoires in COVID-19. Repertoires were generated with immunoSEQ multiplex PCR, while TCRdb's copy carries only in-frame clones and drops some. The data hold around 150,000 clones, with 70% to 90% observed a single time. Material: peripheral blood. Receptor source: a man aged 40-49 years with acute or convalescent COVID-19. Each CDR3 is given with its conserved first and last residue.

TRBJ1-2	TRBV5-1	CASSPQGVGYGYTF
TRBJ1-2	TRBV30	CAKKSWQGRGRDGYTF
TRBJ1-2	TRBV15	CATSRAPQGHYGYTF
TRBJ1-1	TRBV3-1/TRBV3-2	CASSQGQGIEAFF
TRBJ2-4	TRBV2	CASSEWLAKNIQYF
TRBJ1-2	TRBV5-4	CASSPGQGPLYGYTF
TRBJ2-6	TRBV9	CASSDTRSRPGANVLTF
TRBJ1-1	TRBV30	CAWRGPMNTEAFF
TRBJ2-7	TRBV9	CASSPSGATYEQYF
TRBJ1-1	TRBV5-1	CASSSRTGNTEAFF
TRBJ1-2	TRBV14	CASSQDTTWTGDYGYTF
TRBJ1-1	TRBV2	CASRDIPGQGYTEAFF
TRBJ2-7	TRBV2	CASSAPIGQGKQYF
TRBJ2-7	TRBV5-1	CASSFLPAGVAEQYF
TRBJ1-1	TRBV6-2/TRBV6-3	CASSTRGRGRFEEAFF
TRBJ2-7	TRBV6-5	CASSSPPGGSYEQYF
TRBJ1-2	TRBV7-3	CASSLNGQGGGYTF
TRBJ2-7	TRBV7-2	CASSPGERHSSYEQYF
TRBJ1-1	TRBV7-8	CASSRGQTNTEAFF
TRBJ1-4	TRBV27	CASSFGQFNEKLFF
TRBJ2-1	TRBV7-3	CASSTGQLNEQFF
TRBJ2-5	TRBV5-4	CASSLASGAETQYF
TRBJ2-7	TRBV6-4	CASSDSPGQGSSYEQYF
TRBJ1-1	TRBV12-3/TRBV12-4	CASRLYEAFF
TRBJ1-4	TRBV5-5	CASSFSLGWTNEKLFF
TRBJ1-5	TRBV27	CASSRSMVRGVLYQPQHF
TRBJ1-1	TRBV9	CASSVAGHSGTEAFF
TRBJ1-1	TRBV13	CASSFAGSPPGTEAFF